These 20 T cell receptor beta chains were sequenced from one sample in a study of vaccination and CD4 T cells after COVID-19. The antigens of these receptors remain unknown. Sequencing of the DNA from cultured CD4+ T cells was carried out with the Oncomine TCR Beta short-read assay. TCRdb ran MiXCR on the PCR reads and lists one entry per CDR3 protein. Of some 20,000 distinct CDR3 sequences in the sample, roughly 40% were seen once. Noted treatment: roughly nine-day PBMC culture with coronavirus spike peptide pools or control peptides (ViraFEST assay). Source: CD4+ T cells from blood, cultured in vitro, taken before SARS-CoV-2 vaccination. These receptors were collected from a human donor who had recovered from COVID-19.

The chain recombines TRBV6-1 with TRBJ1-6, with D hard to call. Germline values: CDR1 MNHNS, CDR2 SASEGT. This CDR3 contains 13 residues. The germline V and J ends were trimmed by 8 bases and 7 bases, with 12 bases remaining between them. CDR3 sequence reads: CASCPAANSPLHF. In DNA form, the CDR3 reads TGTGCCAGCTGTCCGGCAGCAAATTCACCCCTCCACTTT.

The rearrangement links TRBV7-2 to TRBJ2-7; 7 bases align to TRBD2. The V gene end was trimmed by 1 base and the J gene end by 6 bases; junction bases not matched to a gene: 9. This CDR3 comprises 15 residues. Germline CDR1 and CDR2: SGHTA and FQGNSA. CDR3 residues: CASSLDGGSTLEQYF. CDR3 DNA sequence: TGTGCCAGCAGCTTAGACGGCGGGAGTACTCTCGAGCAGTACTTC.

The chain joins TRBV20-1 to TRBJ2-7, with a possible D match to TRBD1 (5 bases). In germline, CDR1 is DFQATT, CDR2 SNEGSKA (reference sequence). V was cut by 5 bases and J by 2 bases, with 10 bases left in between. The CDR3 has 12 residues. The CDR3 loop reads CSALQTAYEQYF. In DNA, the CDR3 is TGCAGTGCTCTCCAGACAGCCTACGAGCAGTACTTC.

The chain is built from TRBV29-1 and TRBJ1-2, with D perhaps TRBD1 (5 bases). Germline lookup yields CDR1 SQVTM and CDR2 ANQGSEA. V shed 3 bases and J shed 5 bases, with 13 bases lying between them. The CDR3 consists of 13 residues. The CDR3 DNA follows: TGCAGCGTTGATATCGGCGGGGGATATGGCTACACCTTC. Its protein product is CSVDIGGGYGYTF.

The gene calls are TRBV14 and TRBJ1-2; TRBD1 matches 7 bases. V dropped 0 bases and J dropped 7; count of bases not matched to a gene: 8. The CDR3 extends over 15 amino acids. CDR1 is SGHDN and CDR2 is FVKESK in the germline V gene. CDR3 nucleotides: TGTGCCAGCAGCCAAGATCTAGCGACAGGGATTGGCTACACCTTC. Translating it yields CASSQDLATGIGYTF.

The genes are TRBV7-2 and TRBJ1-1; no firm D call. Germline values: CDR1 SGHTA, CDR2 FQGNSA. The CDR3 is made up of 16 amino acids. V dropped 0 bases and J dropped 1 base, with 12 bases sitting between them. CDR3 amino acids: CASSLAFLSGNTEAFF. CDR3 DNA: TGTGCCAGCAGCTTAGCCTTCTTGTCGGGGAACACTGAAGCTTTCTTT. The variable domain in full, with the rest retrieved from reference TRBV7-2 and TRBJ1-1, is GAGVSQSPSNKVTEKGKDVELRCDPISGHTALYWYRQSLGQGLEFLIYFQGNSAPDKSGLPSDRFSAERTGGSVSTLTIQRTQQEDSAVYLCASSLAFLSGNTEAFFGQGTRLTVV.

This chain uses TRBV27 with TRBJ1-2; D is unresolved. The CDR3 extends over 15 amino acids. Deletions cut 6 bases from V and 5 bases from J, with 19 bases between. Germline CDR1 MNHEY, CDR2 SMNVEV (reference sequence). This chain's CDR3 is CASSSPPPAMYGYTF. The DNA of the CDR3 is TGTGCCAGCAGCTCCCCCCCCCCTGCTATGTATGGCTACACCTTC.

V and J are TRBV7-9 and TRBJ1-2, with 7 bases lining up with TRBD1. Germline CDR1 is SEHNR and CDR2 is FQNEAQ (reference sequence). V dropped 2 bases and J dropped 12; count of bases not matched to a gene: 18. The CDR3 covers 16 residues. CDR3 sequence: CASSLPTTERTGRNTF. The CDR3 DNA sequence: TGTGCCAGCAGCTTACCGACAACGGAGAGGACAGGACGGAACACCTTC.

The J gene is TRBJ1-2, the V gene TRBV5-4; D perhaps matches TRBD1 (6 bases). Trimming cost V 1 base and J 4 bases, with 8 bases left between them. Germline V CDR1 and CDR2: SGHNT, YYREEE (reference sequence). The CDR3 runs 13 residues. The CDR3 DNA reads as TGTGCCAGCAGCTTGACAGGGACCTATGGCTACACCTTC. Translated: CASSLTGTYGYTF.

J is TRBJ2-7 and V is TRBV2; 10 bases are a match to TRBD2. CDR3 length: 14 residues. After removal of 7 bases from V and 4 bases from J, the junction contained 7 bases not matched to a gene. Germline assignment: CDR1 SNHLY and CDR2 FYNNEI. The CDR3 nucleotides are TGTGCCAGCAAAGGACTAGCGGAGGAGTACGAGCAGTACTTC. This encodes CASKGLAEEYEQYF.

The genes are TRBV5-1 and TRBJ1-1; D is undetermined. This CDR3 region has 15 residues. V lost 1 base to trimming and J lost 6 bases, with 16 bases between them. From germline, CDR1 is SGHRS and CDR2 YFSETQ. CDR3: CASSLSPSVLAEAFF. The CDR3 DNA is TGCGCCAGCAGCTTGTCACCATCCGTTTTGGCTGAAGCTTTCTTT.

The gene calls are TRBV5-4 and TRBJ2-7, with a tentative D call TRBD1 (6 bases). The ends were cut back, 8 bases at V and 7 bases at J, with 16 bases in the middle. The germline CDR1 and CDR2 sequences are SGHNT and YYREEE (reference sequence). The CDR3 spans 12 residues. The CDR3 sequence: CASSQGRREQYF. CDR3 nucleotide sequence: TGTGCCAGTAGCCAGGGGCGTAGGGAGCAGTACTTC.

The rearrangement uses TRBV28 and TRBJ2-7; tentatively, D is TRBD2 (7 bases). The ends were cut back, 5 bases at V and 3 bases at J, with 20 bases in the middle. The CDR3 totals 16 residues. Germline V gene data show CDR1 as MDHEN and CDR2 as SYDVKM. The CDR3 protein is CASSGGGGSSVYEQYF. CDR3 nucleotides: TGTGCCAGCAGTGGGGGGGGCGGGAGTAGTGTCTACGAGCAGTACTTC.

The V and J genes are TRBV15 and TRBJ2-5, with D possibly matching TRBD1 (6 bases). CDR3 length: 16 amino acids. Trimming took off 4 bases at V and 5 bases at J, with 20 bases between the two ends. Germline values: CDR1 LNHNV, CDR2 YYDKDF (reference sequence). The CDR3: CATSKAPTGLGETQYF. CDR3 in DNA: TGTGCCACCAGCAAGGCGCCGACAGGCCTTGGGGAGACCCAGTACTTC.

This clonotype was seen a few times. This chain joins TRBV20-1 and TRBJ2-2; 13 nucleotides match TRBD2. The CDR3 is made up of 16 amino acids. Trimming cost V 2 bases and J 5 bases; bases outside gene matches: 5. Germline CDR1 reads DFQATT; CDR2 reads SNEGSKA (reference sequence). The CDR3 sequence is CSARWGLAGRTGELFF. The CDR3 DNA reads as TGCAGTGCTAGATGGGGACTAGCGGGAAGGACCGGGGAGCTGTTTTTT.

This chain joins TRBV5-1 and TRBJ1-2; D possibly corresponds to TRBD1 (6 bases). CDR3 size: 15 residues. V lost 0 bases and J lost 4, with 13 bases in between. In germline, CDR1 is SGHRS, CDR2 YFSETQ. In DNA form, the CDR3 reads TGCGCCAGCAGCTTGGTTCCAGGGGAAGGCTATGGCTACACCTTC. Translated, it gives CASSLVPGEGYGYTF.

This clonotype was counted between two and nine times. The V call is TRBV6-1, the J call TRBJ1-5; 8 bases align to TRBD1. Germline assignment: CDR1 MNHNS and CDR2 SASEGT. The CDR3 is made up of 15 amino acids. V lost 6 bases to trimming and J lost 2 bases; unmatched junction nucleotides: 6. The CDR3 region is CASRPQGVGNQPQHF. DNA of the CDR3: TGTGCCAGCAGACCACAGGGGGTGGGCAATCAGCCCCAGCATTTT.

The rearrangement joins TRBV6-1 to TRBJ1-2; weak D call: TRBD1 (6 bases). Trimming removed 10 bases at V and 7 bases at J, with 19 bases between. The CDR3 runs 13 residues. Germline V lookup: CDR1 MNHNS, CDR2 SASEGT. The CDR3 sequence: CATYTGSISGYTF. The CDR3 coding sequence is TGTGCCACCTATACAGGGAGTATCTCTGGCTACACCTTC.

The chain links TRBV6-1 to TRBJ1-1; D is ambiguous. Germline lookup yields CDR1 MNHNS and CDR2 SASEGT. The CDR3 totals 13 residues. The V and J ends lost 8 bases and 0 bases respectively, with 10 bases between them. In DNA, the CDR3 is TGTGCCAGCGCTCCGAAGGTGAACACTGAAGCTTTCTTT. It translates to CASAPKVNTEAFF.

There are a few counts of this clonotype. The CDR3, as DNA: TGTGCCAGCAGCTTGTTTCTGGTTCGCGACACTGAAGCTTTCTTT. This translates into CASSLFLVRDTEAFF. This chain links TRBV7-2 with TRBJ1-1; D gene unclear. Germline CDR1 SGHTA, CDR2 FQGNSA. The V end lost 3 bases, the J end lost 3 bases, and 14 bases lay between the germline ends. The CDR3 contains 15 residues.